The present T cell receptor (beta chain) was sequenced within a study of OX40 agonist ivuxolimab in advanced cancers. Findings and caveats of the study: By week 6 at 0.1 to 3.0 mg/kg, blood CD4+ and CD8+ T cells had expanded clonally.

Sequencing was performed with immunoSEQ multiplex PCR; in TCRdb, only in-frame clones are kept and a portion is missing. The profile shows about 81,000 clones, 85% to 90% of them singletons. About this clone: Its target is not known.

Trimming shortened V by 4 bases and J by 6 bases, and 8 bases separated the two germline ends. The CDR3 loop spans 12 amino acids. CDR1 SGHTS and CDR2 YDEGEE come from the germline V gene. The chain joins TRBV5-8 to TRBJ2-1; the D is unclear. The source material was CD4+ or CD8+ T cells sorted from blood, sampled in a trial of the OX40 agonist ivuxolimab. This TCR derives from an adult with an advanced solid tumor such as melanoma, head and neck, liver or kidney cancer. CDR3 sequence (DNA): TGTGCCAGCAGCCGCAAAACCAATGAGCAGTTCTTC. Protein: CASSRKTNEQFF.